Below are 9 T cell receptor beta chains sequenced from a single sample in a study of T cells in Graves' hyperthyroidism and ophthalmopathy. Amplified regions were TCR beta CDR3 sequences from RNA transcripts. Researchers ran a first-round RT-PCR on the TCR CDR3 using the HTBI primer set. TCRdb reprocessed the multiplex PCR reads with MiXCR, giving one entry per CDR3 protein. The table shows about 640,000 distinct CDR3 sequences, with 14% occurring only once. What was sequenced was blood. The receptors come from a woman aged 45 to 65 with Graves' ophthalmopathy.

This clonotype came up a few times. The chain links TRBV5-4 to TRBJ2-5, with TRBD2 identical over 10 bases. CDR1 SGHNT and CDR2 YYREEE come from the germline V gene (reference sequence). Trimming took 3 bases from V and 5 from J; bases not matched to a gene: 19. CDR3 length equals 19 residues. The CDR3 DNA reads TGTGCCAGCAGCTGGCTGGTGAGAGCGGGAGGGCCGGTATGGGAGACCCAGTACTTC. The encoded protein is CASSWLVRAGGPVWETQYF.

This clonotype was counted only a few times. This chain links TRBV24-1 with TRBJ2-5; D gene ambiguous. In germline, CDR1 is KGHDR, CDR2 SFDVKD. V was cut by 1 base and J by 3 bases, with 5 bases left in between. The CDR3 loop spans 13 amino acids. In DNA form, the CDR3 reads TGTGCCACCAGTGATTTCGAGGAAGAGACCCAGTACTTC. Translated: CATSDFEEETQYF.

This chain connects TRBV27 to TRBJ1-4; 10 positions agree with TRBD1. The V and J ends lost 6 bases and 8 bases, in that order; junction bases with no gene match: 9. CDR1 and CDR2 from the germline V gene are MNHEY and SMNVEV (reference sequence). This CDR3 comprises 15 residues. CDR3 coding DNA: TGTGCCAGCAGCTCCGGGACAGGGGCGAGGGAAAAACTGTTTTTT. Protein product: CASSSGTGAREKLFF.

This clonotype has a handful of counts. J is TRBJ1-5 and V is TRBV6-1, with 7 bases matching TRBD1. V lost 4 bases, J lost 9 bases, and 6 bases stayed unmatched. The germline V gene has CDR1 MNHNS and CDR2 SASEGT. The CDR3 consists of 13 residues. The CDR3 here is CASSGTGVTPQHF. Here the CDR3 DNA reads TGTGCCAGCAGTGGGACAGGAGTAACGCCCCAGCATTTT.

This clonotype has a count of ten or more. The CDR3 loop is CASRSGQGNNSPLHF. CDR3 sequence (DNA): TGTGCCAGCAGGTCAGGACAGGGGAATAATTCACCCCTCCACTTT. This sequence joins TRBV7-2 and TRBJ1-6, with 9 nucleotides matching TRBD1. The junction had 5 bases not matched to a gene; V was cut back by 6 bases and J by 5 bases. The CDR3 extends over 15 amino acids. CDR1 and CDR2 (germline): SGHTA, FQGNSA.

Details on this clonotype: This clone may be a read error of a much larger clone one base away. The chain has TRBV6-2 or TRBV6-3 and TRBJ2-1; D perhaps matches TRBD2 (6 bases). This CDR3 is 16 amino acids long. From germline, CDR1 is MNHEY and CDR2 SVGEGT. CDR3 coding DNA: TGTGCCAGCAGTTACTTGAGTCTCTCGGAGGGTAATGAGCAGCTCTTC. Translated: CASSYLSLSEGNEQLF.

The chain couples TRBV7-2 to TRBJ2-3, with 10 nucleotides matching TRBD2. The CDR3 has 17 residues. Trimming cost V 5 bases and J 0 bases; bases outside gene matches: 8. Per germline, CDR1 SGHTA and CDR2 FQGNSA. In nucleotides, the CDR3 is TGTGCCAGCAGCACTCGGACTAGCGGTACTAGCACAGATACGCAGTATTTT. As protein: CASSTRTSGTSTDTQYF.

This clonotype turned up a few times. The chain employs TRBV27 and TRBJ1-1; maybe TRBD1 (6 bases). Germline V gene data show CDR1 as MNHEY and CDR2 as SMNVEV (reference sequence). The CDR3 totals 15 residues. V gave up 4 bases and J gave up 0 bases, with 12 bases separating them. The DNA of the CDR3 is TGTGCCAGCAGTTCCACAGGGTGGCTGAACACTGAAGCTTTCTTT. Amino acids: CASSSTGWLNTEAFF.

At least ten counts were recorded for this clonotype. The CDR3 coding sequence is TGCGCCAGCAGCTTGGCAAGCACATCCTACAATGAGCAGTTCTTC. Its protein is CASSLASTSYNEQFF. V is TRBV5-1 and J is TRBJ2-1, with D hard to call. Germline lookup yields CDR1 SGHRS and CDR2 YFSETQ. Between the trimmed V and J ends, which lost 0 bases and 1 base, there was a span of 8 bases. This CDR3 comprises 15 residues.